This T cell receptor (beta chain) appears in the sequencing data of a study of human T cells and chemical hapten exposure. Overall study context: Small pooled library volume differences mainly caused per-sample TCR yield variation. General study points: The study found that DPC sensitization did not change TCRs above 1 in 1000 frequency.

This clonotype was observed at least ten times. As yet, its antigen is unknown. CDR1 is SGHRS and CDR2 is YFSETQ in the germline V gene. Trimming left V 5 bases short and J 7 bases short, with 8 bases between. CDR3 length equals 11 residues. Time point reported: healthy volunteer bleed at 6 weeks. Blood, whole and unfractionated, served as the source for total RNA extraction. Unique molecular identifiers were attached to individual cDNA molecules during library preparation. Authors' processing steps: Individual samples carried between about 23,224 and 700,000 TCRs, with 85,000 to 100,000 as the median. TCRdb processed the RACE reads anew with MiXCR; each CDR3 protein has one entry. The V and J calls were not made by the authors but by TCRdb's processing. This table has around 35,000 distinct CDR3 sequences, 4.5% to 5.5% appearing once.

Sample: whole blood. The rearrangement joins TRBV5-1 to TRBJ2-3; D gene unclear. This TCR derives from a human donor in good health. Some clones in this sample may be carry-over from other donors' samples. CDR3 in DNA: TGCGCCAGCAGTTTCGATAATACGCAGTATTTT. Its protein is CASSFDNTQYF.